Listed below are T cell receptor beta chains from one sample, sequenced in a study of T cells in Graves' hyperthyroidism and ophthalmopathy. TCRdb re-called the multiplex PCR reads with MiXCR, one entry per CDR3 protein. Of about 500,000 distinct CDR3 sequences in the sample, around 15% were seen once. The sample taken for sequencing was blood. Source of these receptors: a woman in her 30s with Graves' ophthalmopathy. Each CDR3 is given with its conserved first and last residue. D genes are given only for firm matches. Part of the rows lack a size; the others show once, few, many or a class for expanded clones.

v_call	d_call	clone_size	j_call	cdr3_aa	cdr3_nt
TRBV29-1	TRBD1	few	TRBJ2-7	CSAGTGGWGGTYEQYF	TGCAGCGCTGGGACAGGGGGCTGGGGCGGTACCTACGAGCAGTACTTC
TRBV12-3/TRBV12-4	TRBD1	many	TRBJ2-5	CASNLGQAQETQYF	TGTGCCAGCAACCTCGGACAGGCTCAAGAGACCCAGTACTTC
TRBV28	.	many	TRBJ2-7	CASSFLRAGYEQYF	TGTGCCAGCAGTTTCCTTAGAGCGGGCTACGAGCAGTACTTC
TRBV27	.	few	TRBJ1-4	CASSLSGAYNEKLFF	TGTGCCAGCAGTTTATCGGGGGCCTATAATGAAAAACTGTTTTTT
TRBV7-9	.	.	TRBJ2-7	CASALLQDSYEQYF	TGTGCCAGCGCCCTGCTGCAGGATTCCTACGAGCAGTACTTC
TRBV11-2	.	many	TRBJ1-4	CASSMTWVREKLFF	TGTGCCAGCAGCATGACGTGGGTGAGAGAAAAACTGTTTTTT
TRBV5-1	.	once	TRBJ1-4	CASSTRRPNEKLFF	TGCGCCAGCAGCACCCGCAGACCTAATGAAAAACTGTTTTTT
TRBV20-1	TRBD2	few	TRBJ2-7	CSARMASGNYEQYF	TGCAGTGCTAGAATGGCTAGCGGAAACTACGAGCAGTACTTC
TRBV6-1	.	many	TRBJ2-7	CASSSKRDEQYF	TGTGCCAGCAGTTCCAAACGGGACGAGCAGTACTTC
TRBV20-1	.	many	TRBJ2-4	CSARVADKNIQYF	TGCAGTGCTAGAGTAGCGGACAAAAACATTCAGTACTTC
TRBV29-1	.	.	TRBJ1-1	CSVDGESGSTEAFF	TGCAGCGTTGACGGGGAGTCTGGGTCCACTGAAGCTTTCTTT
TRBV20-1	TRBD2	many	TRBJ2-3	CSAPGRLAASTDTQYF	TGCAGTGCCCCGGGCCGACTAGCTGCTAGCACAGATACGCAGTATTTT
TRBV5-1	TRBD2	.	TRBJ2-5	CASSLLLAGGGETQYF	TGCGCCAGCAGCCTACTATTAGCGGGAGGTGGCGAGACCCAGTACTTC
TRBV20-1	TRBD1	few	TRBJ1-5	CSAFQGASNQPQHF	TGCAGTGCTTTTCAGGGGGCTAGCAATCAGCCCCAGCATTTT
TRBV12-3/TRBV12-4	TRBD2	many	TRBJ2-1	CASSPGRAMVREQFF	TGTGCCAGCAGTCCCGGGAGGGCCATGGTCAGAGAGCAGTTCTTC
TRBV7-9	.	many	TRBJ2-1	CASSSYLGGEQFF	TGTGCCAGCAGCTCTTACCTTGGCGGTGAGCAGTTCTTC
TRBV6-1	TRBD2	few	TRBJ2-5	CASSDRDYLYF	TGTGCCAGCAGTGACCGGGACTATTTGTACTTC
TRBV6-2/TRBV6-3	.	once	TRBJ1-5	CASSKGTQPQHF	TGTGCTTCCTCTAAAGGGACCCAGCCCCAGCATTTT
TRBV29-1	.	.	TRBJ1-3	CSVEGREGNTIYF	TGCAGCGTTGAGGGCAGGGAAGGAAACACCATATATTTT
TRBV4-3	.	many	TRBJ1-1	CASSLKDSLNTEAFF	TGCGCCAGCAGCCTCAAGGACTCCTTGAACACTGAAGCTTTCTTT
TRBV15	.	many	TRBJ1-6	CATSRDQGSPLHF	TGTGCCACCAGCAGAGATCAGGGCTCACCCCTCCACTTT
TRBV27	.	few	TRBJ1-5	CASGAPLYSNQPQHF	TGTGCCAGCGGGGCACCTCTTTATAGCAATCAGCCCCAGCATTTT
TRBV12-3/TRBV12-4	TRBD2	many	TRBJ2-2	CASSFRLAENTGELFF	TGTGCCAGCAGTTTTAGGCTAGCGGAGAACACCGGGGAGCTGTTTTTT
TRBV4-1	.	few	TRBJ2-1	CASSPSGLRVNEQFF	TGCGCCAGCAGCCCGTCCGGGCTACGGGTCAATGAGCAGTTCTTC
TRBV6-1	.	.	TRBJ2-1	CASRKEQADEQFF	TGTGCCAGCAGAAAAGAACAGGCGGATGAGCAGTTCTTC
TRBV20-1	.	many	TRBJ2-1	CSAIMAGVENEQFF	TGCAGTGCTATCATGGCAGGGGTGGAGAATGAGCAGTTCTTC
TRBV5-1	.	few	TRBJ2-4	CASSTQTGAGGNIQYF	TGCGCCAGCAGCACCCAGACAGGCGCCGGCGGGAACATTCAGTACTTC
TRBV11-2	.	many	TRBJ2-5	CASSYEKETQYF	TGTGCCAGCAGCTACGAGAAGGAGACCCAGTACTTC
TRBV15	TRBD2	few	TRBJ2-7	CATSSTGTSVYEQYF	TGTGCCACCAGCAGTACCGGGACTAGCGTGTACGAGCAGTACTTC
TRBV5-4	TRBD1	many	TRBJ2-1	CASSGSGTGYYNEQFF	TGTGCCAGCAGCGGATCCGGGACAGGGTACTACAATGAGCAGTTCTTC
TRBV24-1	.	many	TRBJ2-7	CATSDSSDSYEQYF	TGTGCCACCAGTGATTCAAGTGATAGCTACGAGCAGTACTTC
TRBV7-2	.	.	TRBJ2-1	CASSLRGRYEQFF	TGTGCCAGCAGCTTACGGGGTAGGTACGAGCAGTTCTTC
TRBV28	.	.	TRBJ2-2	CASSFHMGGELFF	TGTGCCAGCAGTTTTCACATGGGCGGGGAGCTGTTTTTT
TRBV4-2	.	.	TRBJ1-1	CASTLDRSTEAFF	TGTGCCAGCACATTAGACAGATCCACTGAAGCTTTCTTT
TRBV5-8	.	.	TRBJ1-5	CASSLSKRDEFEQPQHF	TGTGCCAGCAGCTTGTCAAAGCGGGACGAATTCGAGCAGCCCCAGCATTTT
TRBV19	TRBD1	.	TRBJ1-6	CASSPRDRYNSPLHF	TGTGCCAGTAGTCCTCGGGACAGATATAATTCACCCCTCCACTTT
TRBV6-1	TRBD1	few	TRBJ1-4	CASSYPTGVDEKLFF	TGTGCCAGCAGCTACCCGACAGGGGTGGATGAAAAACTGTTTTTT
TRBV28	TRBD1	many	TRBJ2-7	CASSSTGGPYEQYF	TGTGCCAGCAGTTCCACAGGGGGCCCCTACGAGCAGTACTTC
TRBV19	TRBD1	.	TRBJ2-3	CASSTGTGSSTDTQYF	TGTGCCAGTAGTACAGGGACAGGCTCTAGCACAGATACGCAGTATTTT
TRBV6-2/TRBV6-3	TRBD2	many	TRBJ2-2	CASWTSGYTGELFF	TGTGCCAGTTGGACTAGCGGATACACCGGGGAGCTGTTTTTT
TRBV20-1	.	few	TRBJ2-7	CSGSGLSYEQYF	TGCAGTGGTTCAGGGCTCTCCTACGAGCAGTACTTC
TRBV28	TRBD2	many	TRBJ2-7	CASSLAVRNRLQYEQYF	TGTGCCAGCAGTCTAGCGGTGAGAAACAGGTTACAATACGAGCAGTACTTC
TRBV24-1	.	.	TRBJ2-3	CATSDFRRTDTQYF	TGTGCCACCAGTGATTTTAGGCGAACAGATACGCAGTATTTT
TRBV4-3	.	.	TRBJ2-1	CASSHEGPNEQFF	TGCGCCAGCAGCCACGAGGGCCCCAATGAGCAGTTCTTC
TRBV2	.	.	TRBJ2-1	CASVALRQFF	TGTGCCAGTGTGGCGCTTCGGCAGTTCTTC
TRBV30	.	many	TRBJ1-2	CAWSVGRTSNYGYTF	TGTGCCTGGAGTGTTGGCCGGACCTCTAACTATGGCTACACCTTC
TRBV10-3	TRBD1	few	TRBJ2-2	CAIAGTENTGELFF	TGTGCCATCGCCGGGACAGAAAACACCGGGGAGCTGTTTTTT
TRBV28	TRBD2	.	TRBJ2-1	CASTPTGGTYNEQFF	TGTGCCAGCACCCCCACGGGGGGGACCTACAATGAGCAGTTCTTC